This TCR beta chain was profiled in a study of blood T cell repertoires in COVID-19 (dated by TCRdb to the early 2020s). Study-level background: The collaborator samples originated in the United States, Italy and Spain and spanned the acute and convalescent phases of COVID-19. The material from the prospective study consisted of cDNA or gDNA derived from T cells, B-cell-depleted T cells, or PBMCs. Subjects who had been exposed to COVID-19, were actively infected with it, or had recovered from it provided the deeply sampled blood TCRbeta repertoires that made up the dataset. The repertoires were released in a freely available public database meant as a resource for research on the immune response to SARS-CoV-2. Samples came from the ongoing ImmuneRACE study (first 160 participants) plus 1,254 subjects from 6 global collaborators. Sample metadata almost always included a de-identified subject ID, COVID-19 status, age in years and sex. HLA class I and class II types, where available, came from metadata supplied by the sample provider rather than from assay-based typing. Study-wide conclusions, independent of this receptor: The quantity of clinical and demographic metadata differed by source and by participant and was supplied without curation.

About this clone: It has no known antigen specificity. No per-base quality is available; no much larger clone lies one base away.

Participants in the prospective study were aged roughly 18 to 89 years, lived in 24 United States geographic areas, and enrolled through a virtual design. Cohort assignment in the prospective study relied on participant-reported clinical history from a screening survey and a study questionnaire. ImmuneRACE Cohort 3 recovered participants were defined by two consecutive negative NP/OP PCR tests, healthcare professional clearance, or symptom resolution. Mobile phlebotomists in the prospective study collected whole blood, serum and a nasopharyngeal or oropharyngeal swab from every participant. Over a roughly 2-month period, participants in the prospective study had the option of providing additional blood draws and questionnaires. Prospective study blood samples were shipped either frozen or at room temperature before DNA extraction. TCRbeta CDR3 regions were amplified from genomic DNA by means of the immunoSEQ Assay, a bias-controlled multiplex PCR. On the study's bioinformatics: The number of nucleated cells in each sample was estimated by amplification of reference gene primers within the assay. To quantify the absolute abundance of each unique TCRbeta CDR3 rearrangement, sequence reads were collapsed and filtered. For each sample, productive Simpson clonality was calculated by taking the square root of Simpson's diversity index across productive rearrangements. Held by TCRdb, this immuneACCESS table contains in-frame sequences only and omits some clones. Under half of the omission traces to an unresolved V gene where checked; the cause of the rest is unknown. V, J and clone size are taken as reported in that table, and D and trimming were inferred from the DNA itself. Across this sample there are 250,000 to 350,000 clones, with approximately 86% seen only once. Clones ranked in the top ten supply 1% of the sample.

The receptor was isolated from a woman between 25 and 40 years old who had recovered from COVID-19. Sequenced sample: PBMCs or T cells enriched from blood (not recorded which).

The CDR3 reads CASSPLPSAYEQYF. The DNA is TGTGCCAGCTCACCGCTCCCGTCCGCGTACGAGCAGTACTTC. The sequence links TRBV18 to TRBJ2-7; the D gene is unclear. From the germline V gene, CDR1 is KGHSH and CDR2 is LQKENI. Counted from cysteine to phenylalanine, this CDR3 has 14 amino acids. The only DNA kept is the CDR3, 42 bases in frame from the first base. The V end loses 3 bases and the J end loses 4 bases, and a stretch of 13 bases separates them.